What follows are 10 T cell receptor beta chains derived from one specimen sequenced in a study of beta chain features in type 1 diabetes. Their target antigens are unknown. Expressed TCRB transcripts were sequenced because the isolated RNA had all been reverse transcribed beforehand. Profiled with immunoSEQ multiplex PCR; TCRdb holds only in-frame clones, not every one. The sample holds about 400,000 clones, roughly 12% seen once. General study results and limits: Type 1 diabetes patients had moderately but significantly shorter TCRB CDR3s in all four CD4+ subsets.

The sequenced material came from naive CD4+ T cells from blood. These receptor sequences come from a woman aged 18 to 35 with type 1 diabetes.

In this sample, this clone turned up a few times. The V call is TRBV28, the J call TRBJ2-1; D is possibly TRBD2 (6 bases). Trimming took off 2 bases at V and 8 bases at J, with 22 bases between the two ends. The germline V gene encodes CDR1 MDHEN and CDR2 SYDVKM. The CDR3 covers 17 residues. The CDR3 protein is CASSLNLGVAGSDEQFF. The CDR3 DNA reads as TGTGCCAGCAGTTTAAATCTCGGGGTCGCCGGGAGCGATGAGCAGTTCTTC.

V and J are TRBV29-1 and TRBJ2-7, with D possibly matching TRBD2 (7 bases). V lost 3 bases, J lost 6 bases, and 12 bases lay in between. The germline CDR1 and CDR2 sequences are SQVTM and ANQGSEA. There are 12 residues in the CDR3. In nucleotides, the CDR3 is TGCAGCGTTGATAGGGGGGGGTCCGAGCAGTACTTC. Translation gives CSVDRGGSEQYF.

The chain joins TRBV19 to TRBJ2-2, with 10 nucleotides matching TRBD1. There are 15 residues in the CDR3. Per the germline V gene, CDR1 is LNHDA and CDR2 is SQIVND (reference sequence). V was pared by 3 bases and J by 3 bases, with 1 base of the junction left unmatched. The CDR3 region is CASSIGTGDTGELFF. Here the CDR3 DNA reads TGTGCCAGTAGTATTGGGACAGGGGACACCGGGGAGCTGTTTTTT.

The chain employs TRBV30 and TRBJ2-7, with 8 bases matching TRBD1. Per the germline V gene, CDR1 is GTSNPN and CDR2 is SVGIG (reference sequence). The CDR3 contains 12 residues. J lost 9 bases, V lost 5 bases, and 9 bases had no gene match. CDR3 protein: CAWGRGQVGQYF. The CDR3 DNA reads as TGTGCCTGGGGACGGGGACAGGTGGGGCAGTACTTC.

The chain uses TRBV19 and TRBJ1-5, with 8 bases matching TRBD1. The ends lost 9 bases at V and 7 bases at J; junction bases unmatched: 8. CDR3 length equals 13 residues. CDR1 LNHDA and CDR2 SQIVND come from the germline V gene (reference sequence). Written as DNA, the CDR3 is TGTGCCAGCGACGGACAGGGTGTCCAGCCCCAGCATTTT. Encoded protein: CASDGQGVQPQHF. Complete variable domain (other parts from reference TRBV19 and TRBJ1-5): DGGITQSPKYLFRKEGQNVTLSCEQNLNHDAMYWYRQDPGQGLRLIYYSQIVNDFQKGDIAEGYSVSREKKESFPLTVTSAQKNPTAFYLCASDGQGVQPQHFGDGTRLSIL.

The sample holds a few counts of this clone. In DNA, the CDR3 is TGTGCCAGTAAGGGGCGGATGAACACTGAAGCTTTCTTT. Amino acid sequence: CASKGRMNTEAFF. V usage is TRBV19 and J usage is TRBJ1-1, with D perhaps TRBD1 (5 bases). This CDR3 has 13 residues. Germline V lookup: CDR1 LNHDA, CDR2 SQIVND (reference sequence). The V and J ends lost 7 bases and 0 bases respectively, with 9 bases between them. The full variable domain, its missing parts supplied by reference TRBV19 and TRBJ1-1, is DGGITQSPKYLFRKEGQNVTLSCEQNLNHDAMYWYRQDPGQGLRLIYYSQIVNDFQKGDIAEGYSVSREKKESFPLTVTSAQKNPTAFYLCASKGRMNTEAFFGQGTRLTVV.

The chain is built from TRBV28 and TRBJ1-1; D is possibly TRBD1 (5 bases). Germline CDR1 is MDHEN and CDR2 is SYDVKM. Trimming stripped 7 bases from V and 6 bases from J, with 18 bases between. CDR3 length equals 14 residues. The CDR3: CASTSGGGVSEAFF. CDR3 nucleotides: TGTGCCAGCACCTCGGGTGGAGGGGTCTCTGAAGCTTTCTTT. The entire variable domain, with the rest obtained from reference TRBV28 and TRBJ1-1, is as follows: DVKVTQSSRYLVKRTGEKVFLECVQDMDHENMFWYRQDPGLGLRLIYFSYDVKMKEKGDIPEGYSVSREKKERFSLILESASTNQTSMYLCASTSGGGVSEAFFGQGTRLTVV.

This clone occurred a few times. The rearrangement uses TRBV4-3 and TRBJ2-1; D is unresolved. Germline lookup yields CDR1 LGHNA and CDR2 YSLEER. The V end was cut by 1 base, the J end by 3 bases, with 10 bases between. This CDR3 is 15 amino acids long. The CDR3 DNA sequence: TGCGCCAGCAGCCAAGGGCCGCCTGGCTACAATGAGCAGTTCTTC. It translates to CASSQGPPGYNEQFF.

This clone has just a few counts. V and J are TRBV30 and TRBJ2-7, with D uncertain. The CDR3 loop spans 13 amino acids. Trimming cost V 2 bases and J 3 bases, with 11 bases left between them. From germline, CDR1 is GTSNPN and CDR2 SVGIG (reference sequence). CDR3 protein: CAWSLSLFYEQYF. In nucleotides, the CDR3 is TGTGCCTGGAGTCTCTCCCTCTTCTACGAGCAGTACTTC.

The J gene is TRBJ2-3, the V gene TRBV4-2; D gene unclear. Trimming removed 2 bases at V and 1 base at J, with 7 bases between. Germline CDR1 LGHNA, CDR2 YNFKEQ. This CDR3 has 14 amino acids. CDR3 amino acids: CASSQRSGTDTQYF. In DNA, the CDR3 is TGTGCCAGCAGCCAAAGGAGCGGCACAGATACGCAGTATTTT.